The text below deals with one TCR beta chain. It lacks a known antigen. Base qualities were left out, and no much larger clone turns up one base away. Sequenced on an Illumina NovaSeq 6000. TCRalpha and TCRbeta cDNA libraries were built by 5'RACE with constant-segment primers, adding sample barcodes and unique molecular identifiers. RNA was extracted from every sample with Trizol reagent. Libraries were amplified in two PCR steps, with a second sample barcode and Illumina TruSeq adapters added in the second step. Sequencing of the libraries was done on an Illumina NovaSeq, producing 2 x 150 bp paired-end reads. The paper's processing steps were these. The reads were demultiplexed and collapsed into UMI-guided consensus sequences using migec v1.2.7. Using mixcr v2.1.11, the UMI consensuses were aligned to TRA and TRB V and J templates and assembled into clonotypes. Expanded or contracted clonotypes were those called significant by both edgeR and NoisET, with noise models trained on biological replicates. edgeR calls used a false discovery rate-adjusted p below 0.01 and a log2 fold-change threshold of 1. As an exploratory analysis of dynamics, PCA with hierarchical clustering was applied to max-normalized trajectories of the 1000 most abundant clonotypes. Separately sequenced CD4+ and CD8+ repertoires were used to assign a CD4 or CD8 phenotype to each responding clone. TCRdb passed the public sequencing reads through fastp at Q25 and MiXCR, retaining productive beta sequences. Rows with one shared CDR3 protein collapse into an entry with the most common genes and DNA. TCRdb, not the authors, supplied the V and J calls. The sample table holds 150,000 to 200,000 distinct CDR3 sequences, of which around a tenth were seen once. The ten largest clones take up approximately 3.8% of the sample.

Ficoll-Paque density gradient centrifugation was used to isolate PBMCs. The sample belongs to a study of T-cell memory formation after mild COVID-19 (dated by TCRdb to about 2021). Regarding the study in general: TCR sequence clusters from the two donors were found to be largely donor specific. In two donors, T-cell clones that expanded and contracted after mild COVID-19 were tracked by sequencing TCRalpha and TCRbeta repertoires over time. The cohort was made up of two young adult volunteers, one female and one male, who were previously healthy. The research as a whole found: Balanced CD4/CD8 phenotypes were observed for clones contracting from day 15 to 85, whereas a bias towards CD4+ was observed for a second wave of clones expanding from day 15 to 37. Some responding clones were detected in pre-infection memory, which suggested that pre-existing cross-reactive memory T cells had joined the SARS-CoV-2 response. Contracting CD4+ clones turned up mainly in the CM and EM memory subsets, whereas EMRA was where CD8+ clones were enriched. SARS-CoV-2 specificity of the second-wave clones peaking on day 37 was not confirmed. Only a couple of mild cases were covered by the study, and larger cohorts that include severe cases with pre-infection samples were considered necessary.

V and J are trimmed by 2 bases and 1 base, and the gene matches miss 3 bases of the junction. Based on the germline V gene, the CDR1 and CDR2 sequences are SGHRS and YFSETQ. The CDR3 runs 16 amino acids, cysteine and phenylalanine included. The entry retains the CDR3 DNA only, 48 bases that are in frame from base 1. The receptor was isolated from a man aged 18 to 30 who had mild COVID-19 (a few samples of this study predate the infection). The sample titles of this study are shuffled in the database, so cell type and time point are left out; the donor was told from shared clones. The receptor chain draws on TRBV5-1 and TRBJ2-6; 7 central nucleotides agree with TRBD1. The sequenced sample consisted of PBMCs or a T cell subset sorted from them (not recorded which). The bases read TGCGCCAGCAGCTTAGAGGGGGCGTCTGGGGCCAACGTCCTGACTTTC. Its protein reads: CASSLEGASGANVLTF.